This entry features one TCR beta chain sequence. The data were obtained in a study of blood T cell repertoires in COVID-19. Background on the study: COVID-19 samples from acute and convalescent phases originated in the United States, Italy and Spain. In each case, the material was cDNA or gDNA derived from T cells, B-cell-depleted T cells, or PBMCs.

Original methodology: From reference gene primer amplification, estimates of nucleated cell counts were derived. TCRdb's table, derived via immunoSEQ multiplex PCR, lists solely in-frame clones and lacks some. V and J calls and clone size come straight from that table; D and trimming were deduced from the DNA. This sample has fewer than 300,000 clones; roughly 90% occur once, and the top ten carry about 8.6%. The V gene lost 4 bases and the J gene lost 4 bases, with 7 bases spanning the gap. The CDR3 loop spans 12 amino acids. The germline gives CDR1 WSHSY, CDR2 SAAADI. This TCR was sampled from a man younger than 35 with active or convalescent COVID-19. Sample: peripheral blood. V is TRBV10-2 and J is TRBJ1-2; no clear D gene. The DNA for the CDR3 is TGCGCCAGCAGTGTCAACGGCTATGGCTACACCTTC. Translated: CASSVNGYGYTF.